This is a list of T cell receptor beta chains from one sample in a study of blood T cells in healthy people across ages. TCRdb passed the 5' RACE reads through MiXCR, listing each CDR3 protein once. Counted here are about 280,000 distinct CDR3 sequences, 27% occurring once; the ten biggest clones make up around 30%. The sequenced sample consisted of blood. Every receptor here comes from a woman in her 70s in good health. Each CDR3 is given with its conserved first and last residue. The order of the fields is V gene, clone size, J gene, D gene, CDR3 DNA, CDR3 protein. D genes are given only for firm matches. Size is stated for part of the rows, as once, few or many counts, or as a class when the clone is expanded.

V gene: TRBV5-1
clone size: .
J gene: TRBJ2-7
D gene: TRBD1
CDR3 DNA: TGCGCCAGCAGCTACGACAGGGGACGCGAGCAGTACTTC
CDR3 protein: CASSYDRGREQYF

V gene: TRBV20-1
clone size: .
J gene: TRBJ1-2
D gene: .
CDR3 DNA: TGCAGTGCCTCGTCGTATGGGGATCTTAACTATGGCTACACCTTC
CDR3 protein: CSASSYGDLNYGYTF

V gene: TRBV2
clone size: many
J gene: TRBJ1-6
D gene: .
CDR3 DNA: TGTGCCAGCAGTGAAATCAAAGGACTCTCCTATAATTCACCCCTCCACTTT
CDR3 protein: CASSEIKGLSYNSPLHF

V gene: TRBV20-1
clone size: few
J gene: TRBJ2-1
D gene: .
CDR3 DNA: TGCAGTGCTAGGTTCGGGAGCGACGACAATGAGCAGTTCTTC
CDR3 protein: CSARFGSDDNEQFF

V gene: TRBV12-3/TRBV12-4
clone size: .
J gene: TRBJ2-3
D gene: .
CDR3 DNA: TGTGCCAGCAGTTTAACGGGACTGAGCACAGATACGCAGTATTTT
CDR3 protein: CASSLTGLSTDTQYF

V gene: TRBV20-1
clone size: many
J gene: TRBJ2-7
D gene: .
CDR3 DNA: TGCAGTGCTAGAGATCAGGACCGTAGCTCCTACGAGCAGTACTTC
CDR3 protein: CSARDQDRSSYEQYF

V gene: TRBV2
clone size: .
J gene: TRBJ2-1
D gene: .
CDR3 DNA: TGTGCCAGCAGGGTTGGACAGTACAATGAGCAGTTCTTC
CDR3 protein: CASRVGQYNEQFF

V gene: TRBV7-8
clone size: .
J gene: TRBJ2-3
D gene: .
CDR3 DNA: TGTGCCAGCAGCCAAGTTATCCCCACAGATACGCAGTATTTT
CDR3 protein: CASSQVIPTDTQYF

V gene: TRBV28
clone size: .
J gene: TRBJ1-1
D gene: TRBD1
CDR3 DNA: TGTGCCAGCACAGGGGGTGGCACTGAAGCTTTCTTT
CDR3 protein: CASTGGGTEAFF

V gene: TRBV5-1
clone size: few
J gene: TRBJ1-2
D gene: TRBD1
CDR3 DNA: TGCGCCAGCAGCACCCAGCCACAGGGGGAACATGGCTACACCTTC
CDR3 protein: CASSTQPQGEHGYTF

V gene: TRBV6-5
clone size: .
J gene: TRBJ1-5
D gene: TRBD1
CDR3 DNA: TGTGCCAGCAGTTCACCGGGACAGGGGGCTTTATCCGGCAATCAGCCCCAGCATTTT
CDR3 protein: CASSSPGQGALSGNQPQHF

V gene: TRBV2
clone size: .
J gene: TRBJ2-2
D gene: .
CDR3 DNA: TGTGCCAGCAGTGAAGCGACCCGGGGAACCGGGGAGCTGTTTTTT
CDR3 protein: CASSEATRGTGELFF

V gene: TRBV7-8
clone size: many
J gene: TRBJ2-5
D gene: .
CDR3 DNA: TGTGCCAGCAGCTTAAAAATGGCGGAGACCCAGTACTTC
CDR3 protein: CASSLKMAETQYF

V gene: TRBV7-9
clone size: .
J gene: TRBJ2-1
D gene: TRBD2
CDR3 DNA: TGTGCCAGCAGCTCCCCCGGGACTAGCGGGAACTCCTACAATGAGCGGTTCTTC
CDR3 protein: CASSSPGTSGNSYNERFF

V gene: TRBV29-1
clone size: .
J gene: TRBJ2-7
D gene: .
CDR3 DNA: TGCAGCGTCCAGGGTAAAAACGAGCAGTACTTC
CDR3 protein: CSVQGKNEQYF

V gene: TRBV20-1
clone size: few
J gene: TRBJ2-3
D gene: TRBD2
CDR3 DNA: TGCAGTGCTAGAGACGAGCGGGAGGGCACAGATACGCAGTATTTT
CDR3 protein: CSARDEREGTDTQYF

V gene: TRBV7-9
clone size: .
J gene: TRBJ2-7
D gene: TRBD1
CDR3 DNA: TGTGCCAGCAGTAAGACAGGGAGCTCCTACGAGCAGTACTTC
CDR3 protein: CASSKTGSSYEQYF

V gene: TRBV7-2
clone size: many
J gene: TRBJ2-1
D gene: .
CDR3 DNA: TGTGCCAGCAGCCTTGGGGGGACCAATGAGCAGTTCTTC
CDR3 protein: CASSLGGTNEQFF

V gene: TRBV20-1
clone size: .
J gene: TRBJ2-5
D gene: .
CDR3 DNA: TGCAGTGCTGGAAACCCGACAATAGGACCACAAGAGACCCAGTACTTC
CDR3 protein: CSAGNPTIGPQETQYF

V gene: TRBV7-3
clone size: many
J gene: TRBJ2-1
D gene: .
CDR3 DNA: TGTGCCAGCAGCCGGAGCGGAAATGAGCAGTTCTTC
CDR3 protein: CASSRSGNEQFF

V gene: TRBV7-9
clone size: many
J gene: TRBJ1-1
D gene: .
CDR3 DNA: TGTGCCAGCAGCTTAGGGGCTGGGCAGGCCAACACTGAAGCTTTCTTT
CDR3 protein: CASSLGAGQANTEAFF

V gene: TRBV2
clone size: .
J gene: TRBJ2-4
D gene: TRBD1
CDR3 DNA: TGTGCCAGCAGTTCTGACAGGGGAGCCAAAAACATTCAGTACTTC
CDR3 protein: CASSSDRGAKNIQYF

V gene: TRBV2
clone size: few
J gene: TRBJ2-3
D gene: .
CDR3 DNA: TGTGCCAGCAGTGAAGCGCCGATACAAAAAGATACGCAGTATTTT
CDR3 protein: CASSEAPIQKDTQYF

V gene: TRBV27
clone size: .
J gene: TRBJ2-2
D gene: .
CDR3 DNA: TGTGCCAGCAGTTTTGCCAGGGGCTCGGGCGGGGAGCTGTTTTTT
CDR3 protein: CASSFARGSGGELFF

V gene: TRBV4-1
clone size: once
J gene: TRBJ1-3
D gene: .
CDR3 DNA: TGCGCCAGCAGCCCCTCACAACAGGGATACATCTCTGGAAACACCATATATTTT
CDR3 protein: CASSPSQQGYISGNTIYF

V gene: TRBV7-9
clone size: .
J gene: TRBJ1-2
D gene: .
CDR3 DNA: TGTGCCAGCAGCTTAGGGACGCTGATTTATGGCTACACCTTC
CDR3 protein: CASSLGTLIYGYTF

V gene: TRBV7-8
clone size: .
J gene: TRBJ1-6
D gene: .
CDR3 DNA: TGTGCCAGCAGCCCAGCCAACACAGGCTTCGATTCACCCCTCCACTTT
CDR3 protein: CASSPANTGFDSPLHF

V gene: TRBV12-3/TRBV12-4
clone size: few
J gene: TRBJ2-1
D gene: .
CDR3 DNA: TGTGCCAGCAGTTTTAAGCACGAGCAGTTCTTC
CDR3 protein: CASSFKHEQFF

V gene: TRBV29-1
clone size: .
J gene: TRBJ1-2
D gene: .
CDR3 DNA: TGCAGCGTTGAGAATTCGGACGGCGGGTTTGGCTACACCTTC
CDR3 protein: CSVENSDGGFGYTF

V gene: TRBV29-1
clone size: few
J gene: TRBJ2-5
D gene: TRBD2
CDR3 DNA: TGCAGCGTTGAAGTCCTAGGCGGGAGACCAGAGACCCAGTACTTC
CDR3 protein: CSVEVLGGRPETQYF

V gene: TRBV4-1
clone size: many
J gene: TRBJ1-3
D gene: .
CDR3 DNA: TGCGCCAGCAGCCCTGGGGCCGACTCTGGAAACACCATATATTTT
CDR3 protein: CASSPGADSGNTIYF

V gene: TRBV9
clone size: .
J gene: TRBJ1-6
D gene: .
CDR3 DNA: TGTGCCAGCAGCGTATCCCCGGATTCACCCCTCCACTTT
CDR3 protein: CASSVSPDSPLHF

V gene: TRBV6-5
clone size: few
J gene: TRBJ2-4
D gene: TRBD2
CDR3 DNA: TGTGCCAGCAGCAGGACTAGCGGGAGAGAAAACATTCAGTACTTC
CDR3 protein: CASSRTSGRENIQYF

V gene: TRBV20-1
clone size: .
J gene: TRBJ1-2
D gene: TRBD1
CDR3 DNA: TGCAGTGCTAGAGAGGCTGGGACAGGTGGTGGCTACACCTTC
CDR3 protein: CSAREAGTGGGYTF

V gene: TRBV5-1
clone size: .
J gene: TRBJ2-3
D gene: TRBD2
CDR3 DNA: TGCGCCAGCAGCACAGGACTAGCGGGATATACAGATACGCAGTATTTT
CDR3 protein: CASSTGLAGYTDTQYF

V gene: TRBV2
clone size: .
J gene: TRBJ2-7
D gene: TRBD2
CDR3 DNA: TGTGCCAGCAGTGAGACCAGCGGGGGAGCCTACGAGCAGTACTTC
CDR3 protein: CASSETSGGAYEQYF

V gene: TRBV4-1
clone size: .
J gene: TRBJ2-2
D gene: .
CDR3 DNA: TGCGCCAGCAGCCAAGTCCCGGGTAACACCGGGGAGCTGTTTTTT
CDR3 protein: CASSQVPGNTGELFF

V gene: TRBV7-9
clone size: .
J gene: TRBJ2-7
D gene: TRBD1
CDR3 DNA: TGTGCCAGCAGCCCCTCCGGGACAGGGAAGCCCTACGAGCAGTACTTC
CDR3 protein: CASSPSGTGKPYEQYF

V gene: TRBV3-1
clone size: .
J gene: TRBJ1-2
D gene: .
CDR3 DNA: TGTGCCAGCAGCCAGAGAGTAGGGATTAGCGGGAGTGGCTACACCTTC
CDR3 protein: CASSQRVGISGSGYTF

V gene: TRBV28
clone size: .
J gene: TRBJ1-5
D gene: TRBD1
CDR3 DNA: TGTGCCAGCACCCCCCGGGACAGAGTTCTTCAGCCCCAGCATTTT
CDR3 protein: CASTPRDRVLQPQHF

V gene: TRBV7-9
clone size: .
J gene: TRBJ2-7
D gene: TRBD1
CDR3 DNA: TGTGCCAGCAGCTTAGATTCTTGGGGACAGACCTCCTACGAGCAGTACTTC
CDR3 protein: CASSLDSWGQTSYEQYF

V gene: TRBV20-1
clone size: many
J gene: TRBJ2-3
D gene: .
CDR3 DNA: TGCAGTGCTAGCCCCCCCAGAAGCGGGAGCACAGATACGCAGTATTTT
CDR3 protein: CSASPPRSGSTDTQYF

V gene: TRBV7-2
clone size: few
J gene: TRBJ1-6
D gene: .
CDR3 DNA: TGTGCCAGCAGCTTAGGGCTGCGACAGGCACCCCTCCACTTT
CDR3 protein: CASSLGLRQAPLHF

V gene: TRBV18
clone size: .
J gene: TRBJ2-1
D gene: TRBD2
CDR3 DNA: TGTGCCAGCTCCCTCCTTCACCCGGGGGGTGAGCAGTTCTTC
CDR3 protein: CASSLLHPGGEQFF

V gene: TRBV3-1
clone size: many
J gene: TRBJ2-5
D gene: .
CDR3 DNA: TGTGCCAGCAGCCAAGGGACTACTTATGAGACCCAGTACTTC
CDR3 protein: CASSQGTTYETQYF